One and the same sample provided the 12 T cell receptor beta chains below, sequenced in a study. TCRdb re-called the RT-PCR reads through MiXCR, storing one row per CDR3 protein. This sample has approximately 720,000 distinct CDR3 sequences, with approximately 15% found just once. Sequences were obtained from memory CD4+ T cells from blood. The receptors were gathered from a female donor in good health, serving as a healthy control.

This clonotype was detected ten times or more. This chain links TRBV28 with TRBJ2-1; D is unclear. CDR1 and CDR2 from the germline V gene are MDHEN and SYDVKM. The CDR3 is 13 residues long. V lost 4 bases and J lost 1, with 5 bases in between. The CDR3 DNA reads TGTGCCAGCAGTTCTTATTCCTACAATGAGCAGTTCTTC. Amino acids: CASSSYSYNEQFF. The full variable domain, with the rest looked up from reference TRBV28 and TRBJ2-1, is DVKVTQSSRYLVKRTGEKVFLECVQDMDHENMFWYRQDPGLGLRLIYFSYDVKMKEKGDIPEGYSVSREKKERFSLILESASTNQTSMYLCASSSYSYNEQFFGPGTRLTVL.

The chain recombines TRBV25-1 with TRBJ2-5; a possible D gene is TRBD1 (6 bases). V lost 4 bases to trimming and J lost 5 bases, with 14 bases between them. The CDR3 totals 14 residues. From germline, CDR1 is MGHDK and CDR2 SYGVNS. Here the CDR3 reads CASSVRDNRETQYF. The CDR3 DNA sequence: TGTGCCAGCAGTGTCCGGGACAATCGGGAGACCCAGTACTTC.

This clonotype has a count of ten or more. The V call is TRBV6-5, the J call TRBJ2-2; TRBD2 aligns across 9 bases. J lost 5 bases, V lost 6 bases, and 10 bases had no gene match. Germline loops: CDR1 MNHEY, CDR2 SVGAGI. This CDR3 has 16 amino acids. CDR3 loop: CASRRGGGVGTGELFF. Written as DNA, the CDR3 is TGTGCCAGCAGGCGGGGGGGGGGAGTTGGTACCGGGGAGCTGTTTTTT.

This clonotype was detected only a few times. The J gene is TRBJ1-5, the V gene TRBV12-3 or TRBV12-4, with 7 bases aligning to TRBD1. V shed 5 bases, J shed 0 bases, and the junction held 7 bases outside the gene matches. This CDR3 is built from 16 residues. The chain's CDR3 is CASSPWGQNSNQPQHF. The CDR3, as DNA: TGTGCCAGCAGTCCATGGGGACAGAATAGCAATCAGCCCCAGCATTTT.

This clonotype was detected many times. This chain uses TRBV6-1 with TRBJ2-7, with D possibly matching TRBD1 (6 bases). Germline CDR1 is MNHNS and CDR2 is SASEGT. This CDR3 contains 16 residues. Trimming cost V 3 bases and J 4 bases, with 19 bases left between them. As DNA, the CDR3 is TGTGCCAGCAGTGAGAGTGAGAACAGGGTTCTATACGAGCAGTACTTC. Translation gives CASSESENRVLYEQYF.

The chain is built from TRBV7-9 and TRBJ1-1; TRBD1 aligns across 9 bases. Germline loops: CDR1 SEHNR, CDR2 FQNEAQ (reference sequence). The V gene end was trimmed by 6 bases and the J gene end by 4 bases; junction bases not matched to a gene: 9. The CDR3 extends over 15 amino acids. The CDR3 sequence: CASRFGDRVGTEAFF. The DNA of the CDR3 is TGTGCCAGCAGGTTTGGGGACAGGGTTGGCACTGAAGCTTTCTTT. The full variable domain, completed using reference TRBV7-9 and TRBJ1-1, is DTGVSQNPRHKITKRGQNVTFRCDPISEHNRLYWYRQTLGQGPEFLTYFQNEAQLEKSRLLSDRFSAERPKGSFSTLEIQRTEQGDSAMYLCASRFGDRVGTEAFFGQGTRLTVV.

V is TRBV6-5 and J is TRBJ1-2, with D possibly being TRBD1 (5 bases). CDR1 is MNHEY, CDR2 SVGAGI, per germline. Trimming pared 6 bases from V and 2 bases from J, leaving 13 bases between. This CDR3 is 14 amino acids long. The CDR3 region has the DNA TGTGCCAGCAGCTGGGGACGGGGAAACTATGGCTACACCTTC. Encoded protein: CASSWGRGNYGYTF.

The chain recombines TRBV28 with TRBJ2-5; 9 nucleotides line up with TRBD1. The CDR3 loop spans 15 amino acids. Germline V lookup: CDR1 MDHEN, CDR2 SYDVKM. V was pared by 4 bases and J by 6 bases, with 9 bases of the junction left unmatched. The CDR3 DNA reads TGTGCCAGCAGTTCATCCGGACAGGGGTTGAAGACCCAGTACTTC. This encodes CASSSSGQGLKTQYF.

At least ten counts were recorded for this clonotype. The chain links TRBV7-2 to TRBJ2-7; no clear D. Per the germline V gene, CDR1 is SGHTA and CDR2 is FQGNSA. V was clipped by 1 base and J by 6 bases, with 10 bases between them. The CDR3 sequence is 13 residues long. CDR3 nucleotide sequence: TGTGCCAGCAGCTTAGAGGCAGTGGGCGAGCAGTACTTC. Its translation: CASSLEAVGEQYF.

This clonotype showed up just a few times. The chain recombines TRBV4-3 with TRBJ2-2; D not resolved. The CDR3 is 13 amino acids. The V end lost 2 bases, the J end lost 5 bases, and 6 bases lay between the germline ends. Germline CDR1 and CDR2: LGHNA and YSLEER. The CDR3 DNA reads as TGCGCCAGCAGCCAATCCGCTACCGGGGAGCTGTTTTTT. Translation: CASSQSATGELFF.

CDR3 nucleotides: TGTGCCAGCAGCTTTAACAGGGGCAATTCACCCCTCCACTTT. This gives the protein CASSFNRGNSPLHF. The chain uses TRBV5-8 and TRBJ1-6; 7 bases align to TRBD1. Germline V CDR1 and CDR2: SGHTS, YDEGEE. The CDR3 has 14 amino acids. V was pared by 2 bases and J by 7 bases, with 3 bases of the junction left unmatched.

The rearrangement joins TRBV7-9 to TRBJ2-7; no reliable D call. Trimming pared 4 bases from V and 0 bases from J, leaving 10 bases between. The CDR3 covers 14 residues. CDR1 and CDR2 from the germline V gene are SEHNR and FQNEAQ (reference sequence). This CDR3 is CASSSTRNSYEQYF. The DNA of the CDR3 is TGTGCCAGCAGCTCCACTCGGAACTCCTACGAGCAGTACTTC.